This T cell receptor beta chain appears in the sequencing data of a study of a mutant IDH1 vaccine in newly diagnosed glioma. Time point denoted: week 11, during vaccination. Every vaccination contained 300 ug of the mutant IDH1 20-mer peptide and was paired with topical imiquimod. The germline gives CDR1 SGHRS, CDR2 YFSETQ. V gave up 3 bases and J gave up 6 bases; unmatched junction bases: 13. The CDR3 length is 16 residues. This clone qualifies as medium-sized. Its cognate antigen is unknown. Distinct nucleotide sequences in the sample also encode this CDR3. Repertoires were generated with immunoSEQ multiplex PCR, while TCRdb's copy carries only in-frame clones and drops some. The data contain about 36,000 clones, under 90% of them singletons.

The source of this sequence is a woman aged 25 to 45 with glioma. Some clones in this sample may be carry-over from other donors' samples. The sample consisted of peripheral blood mononuclear cells (PBMCs), taken from a glioma patient whose treatment included an IDH1 peptide vaccine. V usage is TRBV5-1 and J usage is TRBJ2-3, with TRBD2 identical over 7 bases. CDR3 loop: CASSSALSAGRDTQYF. For the CDR3, the DNA is TGCGCCAGCAGCTCGGCCCTATCAGCGGGAAGGGATACGCAGTATTTT.